Following are 20 T cell receptor beta chains from one sample sequenced in a study of blood T cells in healthy people across ages. Then a second PCR, running about 6 to 11 cycles, was carried out with a sample-barcoded 5' primer and a J-beta primer mix. In TCRdb, the 5' RACE reads were re-called with MiXCR into one record per CDR3 protein. The sample consists of 750,000 to 950,000 distinct CDR3 sequences, 40% to 65% of them appearing once. The sequenced sample consisted of blood. All receptors come from an elderly man in good health.

The gene calls are TRBV3-1 and TRBJ1-6; 11 bases agree with TRBD1. The germline V gene encodes CDR1 LGHDT and CDR2 YNNKEL (reference sequence). V shed 0 bases and J 8 bases; nucleotides not matched to a gene: 3. This CDR3 spans 16 amino acids. The CDR3: CASSQDGQGAYSPLHF. In DNA form, the CDR3 reads TGTGCCAGCAGCCAAGACGGACAGGGGGCTTATTCACCCCTCCACTTT.

The J gene is TRBJ2-1, the V gene TRBV5-1; 11 nucleotides line up with TRBD2. The CDR3 runs to 15 residues. The V gene's germline CDR1 is SGHRS and CDR2 YFSETQ. The V and J ends lost 0 bases and 5 bases, in that order; junction bases with no gene match: 1. The chain's CDR3 is CASSLETSGNNEQFF. CDR3 DNA: TGCGCCAGCAGCTTGGAGACTAGCGGGAACAATGAGCAGTTCTTC.

This clonotype was observed a handful of times. The genes are TRBV12-3 or TRBV12-4 and TRBJ2-2; no definite D call. This CDR3 comprises 12 residues. Trimming cost V 8 bases and J 6 bases, with 10 bases left between them. The CDR3 DNA follows: TGTGCCAGCGCCTTGGGGTCCGGGGAGCTGTTTTTT. Translation gives CASALGSGELFF.

V is TRBV5-1 and J is TRBJ1-5, with 7 positions matching TRBD1. J gave up 7 bases and V 3 bases, and 10 bases lay outside the gene matches. Germline CDR1 is SGHRS and CDR2 is YFSETQ. The CDR3 totals 15 residues. In DNA, the CDR3 is TGCGCCAGCAGCTGGGACAGTTCTCGCGGGCAGCCCCAGCATTTT. Protein sequence: CASSWDSSRGQPQHF.

V is TRBV27 and J is TRBJ1-2; D perhaps matches TRBD1 (6 bases). Germline V CDR1 and CDR2: MNHEY, SMNVEV (reference sequence). V shed 7 bases and J shed 0 bases, with 15 bases lying between them. The CDR3 runs 15 residues. CDR3 loop: CASKHGQPANYGYTF. The CDR3 DNA sequence: TGTGCCAGCAAACACGGACAGCCAGCTAACTATGGCTACACCTTC.

This chain uses TRBV20-1 with TRBJ2-3; 14 bases agree with TRBD2. J was trimmed by 14 bases and V by 6 bases; bases with no gene match: 16. The CDR3 consists of 15 residues. CDR1 and CDR2 from the germline V gene are DFQATT and SNEGSKA (reference sequence). CDR3 nucleotide sequence: TGCAGTGCCACCTGGGGACTAGCGGGAGAAGGGTACGCGTATTTT. This gives the protein CSATWGLAGEGYAYF.

The chain recombines TRBV9 with TRBJ2-4; tentative D call: TRBD2 (6 bases). V dropped 0 bases and J dropped 8 bases, with 9 bases sitting between them. Germline V gene data show CDR1 as SGDLS and CDR2 as YYNGEE. This CDR3 has 13 amino acids. The CDR3 sequence is CASSVVGGDIQYF. The CDR3 DNA sequence: TGTGCCAGCAGCGTAGTAGGCGGGGACATTCAGTACTTC.

This clonotype was picked up a small number of times. This chain joins TRBV3-1 and TRBJ2-1, with 8 bases fitting TRBD2. CDR1 is LGHDT, CDR2 YNNKEL, per germline (reference sequence). V lost 2 bases to trimming and J lost 2 bases; unmatched junction nucleotides: 2. The CDR3 sequence is 15 residues long. The CDR3 nucleotides are TGTGCCAGCAGCCAACGACTAGCGACCTACAATGAGCAGTTCTTC. Translated, it gives CASSQRLATYNEQFF.

The gene calls are TRBV11-2 and TRBJ2-1; TRBD2 matches 9 bases. CDR1 and CDR2 from the germline V gene are SGHAT and FQNNGV. The ends lost 3 bases at V and 4 bases at J; junction bases unmatched: 7. The length of the CDR3 is 16 residues. The CDR3 coding sequence is TGTGCCAGCAGCTTGCGGGCTAGCGGGATATACAATGAGCAGTTCTTC. It specifies CASSLRASGIYNEQFF.

The chain links TRBV28 to TRBJ2-1; D gene unclear. The germline CDR1 and CDR2 sequences are MDHEN and SYDVKM. This CDR3 has 12 amino acids. Trimming shortened V by 5 bases and J by 9 bases, and 11 bases separated the two germline ends. CDR3 in amino acids: CASSGSVVEQFF. In DNA, the CDR3 is TGTGCCAGCAGTGGCTCGGTAGTTGAGCAGTTCTTC.

Here the CDR3 reads CASRKQGRPYEQYF. The DNA for the CDR3 is TGTGCCAGCAGAAAACAGGGGAGGCCCTACGAGCAGTACTTC. The V gene is TRBV25-1, the J gene TRBJ2-7; D might be TRBD1 (7 bases). The CDR3 runs to 14 residues. The germline V and J ends were trimmed by 6 bases and 2 bases, with 14 bases remaining between them. CDR1 MGHDK and CDR2 SYGVNS come from the germline V gene.

This clonotype was recorded a few times. The rearrangement joins TRBV7-2 to TRBJ2-3; D is ambiguous. Trimming cost V 6 bases and J 5 bases, with 15 bases left between them. The CDR3 length is 14 residues. Per germline, CDR1 SGHTA and CDR2 FQGNSA. CDR3: CASRPVEVVDTQYF. CDR3 nucleotides: TGTGCCAGCAGGCCTGTTGAGGTGGTAGATACGCAGTATTTT. Supplemented by reference TRBV7-2 and TRBJ2-3, the full variable domain reads GAGVSQSPSNKVTEKGKDVELRCDPISGHTALYWYRQSLGQGLEFLIYFQGNSAPDKSGLPSDRFSAERTGGSVSTLTIQRTQQEDSAVYLCASRPVEVVDTQYFGPGTRLTVL.

The chain recombines TRBV13 with TRBJ2-5, with D possibly TRBD2 on 6 matching bases. The J call is in doubt because the DNA end fits TRBJ2-7 better. The CDR3 spans 13 residues. In germline, CDR1 is PRHDT, CDR2 FYEKMQ (reference sequence). CDR3 protein: CASRQWGEDEQYF. The DNA of the CDR3 is TGTGCCAGCAGACAGTGGGGGGAAGACGAGCAGTACTTC.

V usage is TRBV5-6 and J usage is TRBJ2-5; 9 positions agree with TRBD2. The J call is doubtful: the DNA matches TRBJ2-7 better. This CDR3 contains 15 residues. Germline lookup yields CDR1 SGHDT and CDR2 YYEEEE. The CDR3 DNA follows: TGTGCCAGCAGCTGGGGGGGGTTACTAGCGGGCGAGCAGTACTTC. It encodes CASSWGGLLAGEQYF.

This chain links TRBV21-1 with TRBJ2-4. TRBV21-1 is recorded as a pseudogene. The CDR3 length is 17 residues. This chain's CDR3 is CASSFSERQIAKNIQYF. CDR3 sequence (DNA): TGTGCCAGCAGCTTTAGTGAGAGGCAAATAGCCAAAAACATTCAGTACTTC.

In its sample, this clonotype was seen a few times. The V call is TRBV6-2 or TRBV6-3, the J call TRBJ2-6; TRBD2 might be the D (6 bases). Germline values: CDR1 MNHEY, CDR2 SVGEGT. The CDR3 has 15 amino acids. Trimming took off 7 bases at V and 0 bases at J, with 10 bases between the two ends. The CDR3 is CASTDGGSGANVLTF. The CDR3 DNA sequence: TGTGCCAGCACCGACGGGGGCTCTGGGGCCAACGTCCTGACTTTC.

The V call is TRBV7-2, the J call TRBJ2-7; 15 bases are shared with TRBD2. The junction had 8 bases not matched to a gene; V was cut back by 5 bases and J by 0 bases. The CDR3 totals 18 residues. CDR1 is SGHTA and CDR2 is FQGNSA in the germline V gene. CDR3 DNA: TGTGCCAGCAGCCCTTGGGGACTAGCGGGAGGCTCCTCCTACGAGCAGTACTTC. Its translation is CASSPWGLAGGSSYEQYF. Combining the CDR3 with reference TRBV7-2 and TRBJ2-7 gives the whole variable domain GAGVSQSPSNKVTEKGKDVELRCDPISGHTALYWYRQSLGQGLEFLIYFQGNSAPDKSGLPSDRFSAERTGGSVSTLTIQRTQQEDSAVYLCASSPWGLAGGSSYEQYFGPGTRLTVT.

This clonotype occurred a few times. The chain carries TRBV20-1 and TRBJ2-1; 11 nucleotides line up with TRBD2. CDR3 length: 13 residues. J gave up 8 bases and V 6 bases, and 6 bases lay outside the gene matches. Germline values: CDR1 DFQATT, CDR2 SNEGSKA (reference sequence). The CDR3 DNA sequence: TGCAGTGCCCTAGCGGGAGGAGTGGATGAGCAGTTCTTC. This encodes CSALAGGVDEQFF.

The chain uses TRBV15 and TRBJ2-3; TRBD1 or TRBD2 may be the D gene (5 bases each). CDR1 LNHNV and CDR2 YYDKDF come from the germline V gene (reference sequence). The CDR3 sequence is 18 residues long. V gave up 0 bases and J gave up 14 bases, with 30 bases separating them. In DNA form, the CDR3 reads TGTGCCACCAGCAGAGATGAGGTTGGGGGAAATCGGCACAGATACGCGTATTTT. Translated: CATSRDEVGGNRHRYAYF.

This clonotype has a handful of counts. CDR3 loop: CASSRTGLSYEQYF. In DNA form, the CDR3 reads TGTGCCAGCAGCCGCACGGGCCTCTCCTACGAGCAGTACTTC. The V and J genes are TRBV6-5 and TRBJ2-7; D not resolved. V lost 6 bases, J lost 0 bases, and 12 bases lay in between. Per the germline V gene, CDR1 is MNHEY and CDR2 is SVGAGI. This CDR3 contains 14 residues.